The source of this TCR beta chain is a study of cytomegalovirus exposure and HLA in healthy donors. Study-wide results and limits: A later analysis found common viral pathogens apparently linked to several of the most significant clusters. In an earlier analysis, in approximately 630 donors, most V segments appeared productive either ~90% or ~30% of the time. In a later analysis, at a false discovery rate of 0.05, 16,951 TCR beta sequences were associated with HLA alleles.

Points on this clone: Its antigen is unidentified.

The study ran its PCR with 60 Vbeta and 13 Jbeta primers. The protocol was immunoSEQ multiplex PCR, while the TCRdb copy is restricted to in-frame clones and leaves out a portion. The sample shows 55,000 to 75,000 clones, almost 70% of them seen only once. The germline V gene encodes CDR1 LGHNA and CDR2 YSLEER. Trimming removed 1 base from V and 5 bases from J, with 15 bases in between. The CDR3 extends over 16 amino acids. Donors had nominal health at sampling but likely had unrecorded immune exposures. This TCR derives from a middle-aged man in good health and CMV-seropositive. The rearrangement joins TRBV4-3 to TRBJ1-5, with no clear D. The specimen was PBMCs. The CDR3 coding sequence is TGCGCCAGCAGCCAAGCAGTGGGGAGTGGATATCAGCCCCAGCATTTT. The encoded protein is CASSQAVGSGYQPQHF.